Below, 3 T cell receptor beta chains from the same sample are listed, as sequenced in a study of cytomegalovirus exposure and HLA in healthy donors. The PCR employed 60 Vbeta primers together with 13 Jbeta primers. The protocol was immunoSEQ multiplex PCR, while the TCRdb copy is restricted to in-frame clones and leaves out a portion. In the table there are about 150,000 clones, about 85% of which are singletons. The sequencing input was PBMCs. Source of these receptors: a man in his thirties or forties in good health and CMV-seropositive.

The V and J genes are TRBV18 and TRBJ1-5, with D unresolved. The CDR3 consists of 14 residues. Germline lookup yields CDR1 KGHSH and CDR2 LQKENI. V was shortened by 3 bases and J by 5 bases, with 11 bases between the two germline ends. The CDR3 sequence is CASSPVARDQPQHF. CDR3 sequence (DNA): TGTGCCAGCTCACCGGTTGCGCGAGATCAGCCCCAGCATTTT. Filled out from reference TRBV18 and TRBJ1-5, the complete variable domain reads NAGVMQNPRHLVRRRGQEARLRCSPMKGHSHVYWYRQLPEEGLKFMVYLQKENIIDESGMPKERFSAEFPKEGPSILRIQQVVRGDSAAYFCASSPVARDQPQHFGDGTRLSIL.

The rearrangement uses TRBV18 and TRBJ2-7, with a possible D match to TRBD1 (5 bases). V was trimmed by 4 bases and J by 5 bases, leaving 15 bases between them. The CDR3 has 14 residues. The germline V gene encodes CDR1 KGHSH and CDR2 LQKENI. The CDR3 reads CASSLNTGVNEQYF. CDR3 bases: TGTGCCAGCTCACTAAATACAGGTGTCAACGAGCAGTACTTC. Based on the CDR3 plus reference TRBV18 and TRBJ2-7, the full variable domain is NAGVMQNPRHLVRRRGQEARLRCSPMKGHSHVYWYRQLPEEGLKFMVYLQKENIIDESGMPKERFSAEFPKEGPSILRIQQVVRGDSAAYFCASSLNTGVNEQYFGPGTRLTVT.

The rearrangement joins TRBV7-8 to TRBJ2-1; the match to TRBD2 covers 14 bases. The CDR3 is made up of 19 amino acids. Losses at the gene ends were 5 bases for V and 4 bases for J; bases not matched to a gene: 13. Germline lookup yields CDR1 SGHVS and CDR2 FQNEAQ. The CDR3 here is CASSPGLAGGHPPYNEQFF. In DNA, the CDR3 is TGTGCCAGCAGCCCTGGACTAGCGGGAGGACATCCCCCTTACAATGAGCAGTTCTTC.